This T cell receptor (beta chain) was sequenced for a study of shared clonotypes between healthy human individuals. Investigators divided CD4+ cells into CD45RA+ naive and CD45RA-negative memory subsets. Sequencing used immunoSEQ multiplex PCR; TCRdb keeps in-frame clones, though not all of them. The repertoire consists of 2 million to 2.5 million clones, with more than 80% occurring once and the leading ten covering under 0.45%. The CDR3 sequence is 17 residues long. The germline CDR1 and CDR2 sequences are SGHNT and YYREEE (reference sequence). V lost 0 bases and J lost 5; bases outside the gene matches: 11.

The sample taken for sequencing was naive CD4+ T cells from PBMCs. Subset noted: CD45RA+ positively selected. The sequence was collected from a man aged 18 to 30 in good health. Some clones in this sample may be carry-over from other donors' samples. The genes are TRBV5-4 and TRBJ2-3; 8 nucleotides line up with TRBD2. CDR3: CASSLGSAGGNGDTQYF. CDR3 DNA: TGTGCCAGCAGCTTGGGCTCTGCGGGAGGAAATGGAGATACGCAGTATTTT.